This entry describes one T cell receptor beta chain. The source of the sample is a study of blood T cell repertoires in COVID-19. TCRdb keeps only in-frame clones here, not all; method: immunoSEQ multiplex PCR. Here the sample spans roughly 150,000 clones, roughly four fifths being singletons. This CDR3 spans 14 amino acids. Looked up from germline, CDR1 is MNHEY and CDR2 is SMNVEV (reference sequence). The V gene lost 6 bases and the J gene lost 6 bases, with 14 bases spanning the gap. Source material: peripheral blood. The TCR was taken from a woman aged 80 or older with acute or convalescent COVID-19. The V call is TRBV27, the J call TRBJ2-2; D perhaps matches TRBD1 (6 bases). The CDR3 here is CASRRGYGAGELFF. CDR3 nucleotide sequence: TGTGCCAGCAGGAGGGGGTATGGGGCCGGGGAGCTGTTTTTT.